The TCR beta chain under discussion was sequenced for a study of cytomegalovirus exposure and HLA in healthy donors. Study results and limitations: With high specificity and sensitivity, the classifier reportedly diagnosed cytomegalovirus status.

The CDR3 has 13 residues. With 9 bases clipped from V and 5 bases from J, the junction kept 8 bases outside the gene matches. Germline V gene data show CDR1 as LNHDA and CDR2 as SQIVND (reference sequence). With regard to this clone: What it binds is unknown.

Primers included in the PCR were 60 Vbeta and 13 Jbeta primers. The assay was immunoSEQ multiplex PCR, and TCRdb's table has in-frame clones only and misses some. The table shows 80,000 to 100,000 clones, with roughly 76% occurring only once. The chain combines TRBV19 with TRBJ2-5, with 8 bases matching TRBD1. This TCR was sampled from a middle-aged man in good health and CMV-seronegative. The sequenced sample consisted of PBMCs. The CDR3 reads CASRGTGLETQYF. The CDR3 DNA reads as TGTGCCAGCAGGGGGACAGGTTTGGAGACCCAGTACTTC.